This entry lists 20 T cell receptor beta chains sequenced from one sample in a study of shared clonotypes between healthy human individuals. Libraries were prepared by immunoSEQ multiplex PCR; TCRdb keeps only in-frame clonotypes and omits some of them. The data show fewer than 1.8 million clones, with 97% to 99% seen just once and approximately 0.4% held by the top ten. Source material: naive CD4+ T cells sorted from blood. Subset specified: CD45RA+ positively selected. These receptor sequences come from a man aged 25 to 40 in good health.

This clone was recorded only once. This chain uses TRBV21-1 with TRBJ2-5; the listed D gene, TRBD2, was not tested against the DNA. TRBV21-1 is listed as a pseudogene. This CDR3 has 14 residues. CDR3 nucleotides: TGTGCCAGCAGCAGAGGGGGGGTCGAAGAGACCCAGTACTTC. Translating gives CASSRGGVEETQYF.

Only one count was recorded for this clone. The V gene is TRBV30, the J gene TRBJ2-7; D may correspond to TRBD1 or TRBD2 (5 bases each). Germline V gene sequence: CDR1 GTSNPN, CDR2 SVGIG (reference sequence). The CDR3 is 13 residues long. The V end was cut by 2 bases, the J end by 3 bases, with 11 bases between. The CDR3 DNA follows: TGTGCCTGGAGTTTTTCGGGGCGCTACGAGCAGTACTTC. Protein product: CAWSFSGRYEQYF.

The V gene is TRBV1, the J gene TRBJ2-3; the DNA was not used to check the table's D call, TRBD1. TRBV1 is designated a pseudogene. The CDR3 consists of 18 residues. The CDR3, as DNA: TGCACCAGCAGCCAGGGCCAGGTCAGGAATACTAGCACAGATACGCAGTATTTT. Its translation is CTSSQGQVRNTSTDTQYF.

The V call is TRBV9, the J call TRBJ1-3; 7 bases agree with TRBD1. Germline CDR1 and CDR2: SGDLS and YYNGEE. The length of the CDR3 is 14 residues. V gave up 4 bases and J gave up 2 bases; unmatched junction bases: 3. The CDR3 sequence: CASSPTGAGNTIYF. The CDR3 DNA reads as TGTGCCAGCAGCCCCACAGGGGCTGGAAACACCATATATTTT.

The genes are TRBV5-8 and TRBJ2-3; TRBD2 matches 10 bases. J gave up 1 base and V 2 bases, and 10 bases lay outside the gene matches. Germline CDR1 reads SGHTS; CDR2 reads YDEGEE. CDR3 length: 18 amino acids. CDR3 in DNA: TGTGCCAGCAGCTTATTCAGAACGGGGACTAGCGGCACAGATACGCAGTATTTT. It yields the protein CASSLFRTGTSGTDTQYF.

The rearrangement links TRBV18 to TRBJ2-1; D possibly uses TRBD1 or TRBD2 (5 bases each). The germline V gene has CDR1 KGHSH and CDR2 LQKENI. The CDR3 is 14 amino acids. Trimming shortened V by 6 bases and J by 9 bases, and 18 bases separated the two germline ends. This chain's CDR3 is CASSGTARYGEQFF. CDR3 nucleotides: TGTGCCAGCTCCGGGACGGCTAGATATGGTGAGCAGTTCTTC.

This clone has a single count. The chain has TRBV7-9 and TRBJ1-4; D unclear. The ends were cut back, 2 bases at V and 0 bases at J, with 10 bases in the middle. The CDR3 contains 16 residues. Germline CDR1 SEHNR, CDR2 FQNEAQ (reference sequence). The CDR3 region is CASSLSRIATNEKLFF. The CDR3 DNA reads TGTGCCAGCAGCTTATCCAGGATTGCAACTAATGAAAAACTGTTTTTT.

This clone has just one count. This sequence joins TRBV14 and TRBJ2-7, with 8 bases identical to TRBD1. Germline trimming cut 0 bases from V and 4 bases from J; bases unmatched to any gene: 11. This CDR3 has 17 residues. Germline V gene sequence: CDR1 SGHDN, CDR2 FVKESK. This chain's CDR3 is CASSQESRFGQGYEQYF. The CDR3 bases are TGTGCCAGCAGCCAAGAAAGTAGGTTCGGACAGGGATACGAGCAGTACTTC. The variable domain in full, with the rest retrieved from reference TRBV14 and TRBJ2-7, is EAGVTQFPSHSVIEKGQTVTLRCDPISGHDNLYWYRRVMGKEIKFLLHFVKESKQDESGMPNNRFLAERTGGTYSTLKVQPAELEDSGVYFCASSQESRFGQGYEQYFGPGTRLTVT.

This rearrangement joins TRBV18 to TRBJ2-2; 10 bases fit TRBD2. This CDR3 spans 17 amino acids. Germline lookup yields CDR1 KGHSH and CDR2 LQKENI. The V gene end was trimmed by 1 base and the J gene end by 5 bases; junction bases not matched to a gene: 7. The CDR3 coding sequence is TGTGCCAGCTCACCACTCAGCGGGAGGGCCGGGACCGGGGAGCTGTTTTTT. This encodes CASSPLSGRAGTGELFF.

This clone occurred once. The chain employs TRBV10-3 and TRBJ2-5, with D tentatively TRBD2 (6 bases). CDR3 size: 14 residues. V was shortened by 2 bases and J by 1 base, with 8 bases between the two germline ends. The germline V gene has CDR1 ENHRY and CDR2 SYGVKD. CDR3 amino acids: CAISETSTQETQYF. Written as DNA, the CDR3 is TGTGCCATCAGTGAGACTAGCACCCAAGAGACCCAGTACTTC.

This chain joins TRBV6-6 and TRBJ1-5; possible D gene TRBD1, 5 bases. The CDR3 has 13 residues. The germline V gene encodes CDR1 MNHNY and CDR2 SVGAGI (reference sequence). Trimming shortened V by 6 bases and J by 8 bases, and 14 bases separated the two germline ends. The CDR3 reads CASRRGEYEPQHF. The CDR3 nucleotides read TGTGCCAGCAGACGGGGGGAGTACGAGCCCCAGCATTTT.

Notes on this clone: The same CDR3 is also encoded by other DNA sequences in this sample. This rearrangement joins TRBV19 to TRBJ2-7; 8 nucleotides align to TRBD1. The germline CDR1 and CDR2 sequences are LNHDA and SQIVND (reference sequence). The CDR3 contains 13 residues. Trimming took 4 bases from V and 4 from J; bases not matched to a gene: 3. This CDR3 reads CASSTGQGYEQYF. The DNA for the CDR3 is TGTGCCAGTAGTACCGGACAGGGTTACGAGCAGTACTTC.

The rearrangement uses TRBV7-2 and TRBJ2-7; TRBD2 agrees at 7 bases. The CDR3 runs 14 residues. Germline V gene data show CDR1 as SGHTA and CDR2 as FQGNSA. J lost 4 bases, V lost 4 bases, and 7 bases had no gene match. CDR3 residues: CASSWPGGRYEQYF. The CDR3 nucleotides are TGTGCCAGCAGCTGGCCGGGAGGAAGATACGAGCAGTACTTC.

The gene calls are TRBV14 and TRBJ2-5; D is perhaps TRBD2 (6 bases). The CDR3 contains 18 residues. Per the germline V gene, CDR1 is SGHDN and CDR2 is FVKESK. Trimming pared 3 bases from V and 0 bases from J, leaving 20 bases between. The DNA of the CDR3 is TGTGCCAGCAGCCATTTCAAGGGTCCTAGCGAATACCAAGAGACCCAGTACTTC. Its translation is CASSHFKGPSEYQETQYF.

This chain uses TRBV6-5 with TRBJ2-7, with 7 bases lining up with TRBD1. V was clipped by 2 bases and J by 2 bases; unmatched bases: 6. Germline V gene sequence: CDR1 MNHEY, CDR2 SVGAGI. The CDR3 covers 15 residues. The CDR3: CASSYDRDRTYEQYF. The CDR3 region has the DNA TGTGCCAGCAGTTACGACCGGGACAGAACCTACGAGCAGTACTTC.

The genes are TRBV15 and TRBJ2-1; no reliable D call. V dropped 1 base and J dropped 7 bases, with 11 bases sitting between them. Germline values: CDR1 LNHNV, CDR2 YYDKDF (reference sequence). The CDR3 has 14 amino acids. DNA for the CDR3: TGTGCCACCAGCAGAGTCGATACGGCGAATGAGCAGTTCTTC. This sequence encodes CATSRVDTANEQFF.

This chain connects TRBV30 to TRBJ2-1, with TRBD2 matching 10 bases. V shed 0 bases, J shed 5 bases, and the junction held 7 bases outside the gene matches. The V gene's germline CDR1 is GTSNPN and CDR2 SVGIG (reference sequence). The CDR3 extends over 16 amino acids. The DNA for the CDR3 is TGTGCCTGGAGTGTACGGCGACTAGCGGGTCACAATGAGCAGTTCTTC. This encodes CAWSVRRLAGHNEQFF.

The chain links TRBV27 to TRBJ2-5; 15 bases are shared with TRBD2. The CDR3 loop spans 16 amino acids. The V segment lost 5 bases and the J segment 4 bases; nucleotides outside the gene matches: 5. Germline CDR1 reads MNHEY; CDR2 reads SMNVEV (reference sequence). Here the CDR3 DNA reads TGTGCCAGCAGTCCTTGGACTAGCGGGAGGGGAGAGACCCAGTACTTC. Translation gives CASSPWTSGRGETQYF.

In its sample, this clone was seen once. V gene TRBV5-5 combines with J gene TRBJ2-1, with 12 positions matching TRBD2. V was clipped by 6 bases and J by 0 bases; unmatched bases: 4. CDR3 length: 16 residues. Looked up from germline, CDR1 is SGHKS and CDR2 is YYEKEE (reference sequence). CDR3 bases: TGTGCCAGCATCGGACTAGCGGGAATCTCCTACAATGAGCAGTTCTTC. Residues: CASIGLAGISYNEQFF.

The chain uses TRBV5-4 and TRBJ2-7, with D perhaps matching TRBD1 (6 bases). This CDR3 region has 13 residues. The V end was cut by 3 bases, the J end by 5 bases, with 12 bases between. Germline V gene lookup returns CDR1 SGHNT and CDR2 YYREEE (reference sequence). The DNA for the CDR3 is TGTGCCAGCAGCTCCGTTAGGGGGAACGAGCAGTACTTC. This encodes CASSSVRGNEQYF.